This T cell receptor (beta chain) is drawn from a study of blood T cell repertoires in COVID-19. Study-level background: The United States, Italy and Spain supplied acute and convalescent COVID-19 samples. T cells, B-cell-depleted T cells, or PBMCs supplied cDNA or gDNA.

Authors' processing steps: Scientists estimated how many nucleated cells there were by amplifying reference gene primers. Repertoires were generated with immunoSEQ multiplex PCR, while TCRdb's copy carries only in-frame clones and drops some. The V and J calls and clone size were taken over from that table, and D and trimming were inferred from the DNA. Here the sample spans around 220,000 clones, about 90% being singletons. The ends lost 4 bases at V and 5 bases at J; junction bases unmatched: 20. The CDR3 extends over 19 amino acids. The germline V gene has CDR1 SGDLS and CDR2 YYNGEE. The receptor's source is a man aged 35 to 55 with active or convalescent COVID-19. Sequencing input: peripheral blood. This chain uses TRBV9 with TRBJ2-1; 8 bases line up with TRBD1. The CDR3 loop is CASSHSTDREPRLDNEQFF. The CDR3 DNA is TGTGCCAGCAGCCACTCAACGGACAGGGAGCCTAGGTTAGACAATGAGCAGTTCTTC.